This entry lists 5 T cell receptor beta chains sequenced from one sample in a study of OX40 agonist ivuxolimab in advanced cancers. Here immunoSEQ multiplex PCR was the method, and the copy in TCRdb shows in-frame clones only, minus some. The table has over 65,000 clones, around 84% seen once. This specimen was CD4+ or CD8+ T cells sorted from blood, taken in a trial of the OX40 agonist ivuxolimab. Every receptor here comes from an adult with an advanced solid tumor such as melanoma, head and neck, liver or kidney cancer.

The rearrangement links TRBV12-2 to TRBJ2-1; TRBD2, the table's D call, lacks a check against the DNA. TRBV12-2 is listed as a pseudogene. The CDR3 runs to 20 residues. Here the CDR3 DNA reads TGTGCAAGTCGCTTAGGGGCTAGCGGGAGGGATAAGAGCTCCTACAATGAGCAGTTCTTC. Residues: CASRLGASGRDKSSYNEQFF.

V gene TRBV19 combines with J gene TRBJ2-5, with 7 bases aligning to TRBD2. The CDR3 runs to 14 residues. Germline V gene lookup returns CDR1 LNHDA and CDR2 SQIVND (reference sequence). V trimming: 6 bases; J trimming: 0 bases; junction bases outside the gene matches: 4. The CDR3 sequence is CASRTSVNQETQYF. In nucleotides, the CDR3 is TGTGCCAGTAGAACTAGCGTCAACCAAGAGACCCAGTACTTC.

The chain joins TRBV19 to TRBJ1-2; tentative D call: TRBD1 (5 bases). The CDR3 extends over 15 amino acids. With 1 base removed from V and 8 bases from J, the gap between germline ends came to 17 bases. Germline V gene data show CDR1 as LNHDA and CDR2 as SQIVND (reference sequence). In DNA, the CDR3 is TGTGCCAGTAGTATAGTAAGACAGTTCGGTTCGGGCTACACCTTC. Its translation: CASSIVRQFGSGYTF.

This chain links TRBV6-5 with TRBJ2-7, with TRBD1 matching 8 bases. With V trimmed by 5 bases and J by 3 bases, 9 bases remained unmatched. Germline CDR1 MNHEY, CDR2 SVGAGI. The CDR3 runs to 15 residues. Written as DNA, the CDR3 is TGTGCCAGCAGTGGAAGCGGACAGGGCCGCTACGAGCAGTACTTC. It yields the protein CASSGSGQGRYEQYF.

The chain joins TRBV5-1 to TRBJ2-1; D is possibly TRBD2 (6 bases). The CDR3 length is 13 residues. Germline loops: CDR1 SGHRS, CDR2 YFSETQ. The V gene lost 7 bases and the J gene lost 6 bases, with 14 bases spanning the gap. CDR3 in DNA: TGCGCCAGCTTTGTTCAGGGAGGCAATGAGCAGTTCTTC. Residues: CASFVQGGNEQFF.